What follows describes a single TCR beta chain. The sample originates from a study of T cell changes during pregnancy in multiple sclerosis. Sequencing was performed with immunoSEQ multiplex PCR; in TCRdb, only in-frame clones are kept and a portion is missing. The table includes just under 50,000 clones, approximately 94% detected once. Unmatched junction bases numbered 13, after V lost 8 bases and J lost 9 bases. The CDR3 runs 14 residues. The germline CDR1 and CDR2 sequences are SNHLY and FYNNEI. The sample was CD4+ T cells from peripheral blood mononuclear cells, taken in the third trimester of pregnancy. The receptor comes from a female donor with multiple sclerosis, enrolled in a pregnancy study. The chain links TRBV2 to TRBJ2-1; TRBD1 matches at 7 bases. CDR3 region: CASLTAQGTFEQFF. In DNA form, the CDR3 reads TGTGCCAGCTTGACGGCACAGGGGACGTTTGAGCAGTTCTTC. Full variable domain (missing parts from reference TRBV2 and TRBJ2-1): EPEVTQTPSHQVTQMGQEVILRCVPISNHLYFYWYRQILGQKVEFLVSFYNNEISEKSEIFDDQFSVERPDGSNFTLKIRSTKLEDSAMYFCASLTAQGTFEQFFGPGTRLTVL.